The clone carrying this T cell receptor beta chain has only one observation. In the study's own analysis: Cell counts per sample came from amplifying reference gene primers. The table came from immunoSEQ multiplex PCR; TCRdb's copy has only in-frame clones and leaves some out. The DNA gave D and trimming, while V, J and clone size come from that table. Of more than 200,000 clones detected, roughly 86% appear once; the ten largest clones hold roughly 1.6%. These data belong to a study of blood T cell repertoires in COVID-19. CDR3 length: 16 amino acids. Germline assignment: CDR1 SGHTA and CDR2 FQGNSA. Trimming pared 5 bases from V and 1 base from J, leaving 14 bases between.

Sequencing input: PBMCs or T cells enriched from blood (not recorded which). The clonotype originates from a woman in her fifties or sixties who had recovered from COVID-19. J is TRBJ2-2 and V is TRBV7-2; TRBD2 might be the D (5 bases). The CDR3 DNA is TGTGCCAGCAGCCGGCGGGCAACGCAGAACACCGGGGAGCTGTTTTTT. Amino acids: CASSRRATQNTGELFF.